Detailed here is one TCR beta chain. This sample was included in a study of blood T cell repertoires in COVID-19. Study in general: From the United States, Italy and Spain came samples of acute and convalescent COVID-19. The cDNA or gDNA used as material had been derived from T cells, B-cell-depleted T cells, or PBMCs.

From germline, CDR1 is MNHEY and CDR2 SVGEGT. The CDR3 consists of 13 residues. V was shortened by 4 bases and J by 4 bases, with 10 bases between the two germline ends. In the original workflow: By means of reference gene primer amplification, nucleated cell counts were estimated. TCRdb's table, derived via immunoSEQ multiplex PCR, lists solely in-frame clones and lacks some. The DNA was the basis for D and trimming; V, J and clone size are from that table. The profile covers 90,000 or so clones, with about 88% appearing a single time and approximately 7.2% taken by the ten largest. The genes are TRBV6-2 or TRBV6-3 and TRBJ1-1, with D hard to call. The sequence came from a man in his 60s with acute or convalescent COVID-19. Sequenced material: peripheral blood. The CDR3 sequence is CASSSIEGTEAFF. DNA for the CDR3: TGTGCCAGCAGTTCTATTGAGGGCACTGAAGCTTTCTTT.